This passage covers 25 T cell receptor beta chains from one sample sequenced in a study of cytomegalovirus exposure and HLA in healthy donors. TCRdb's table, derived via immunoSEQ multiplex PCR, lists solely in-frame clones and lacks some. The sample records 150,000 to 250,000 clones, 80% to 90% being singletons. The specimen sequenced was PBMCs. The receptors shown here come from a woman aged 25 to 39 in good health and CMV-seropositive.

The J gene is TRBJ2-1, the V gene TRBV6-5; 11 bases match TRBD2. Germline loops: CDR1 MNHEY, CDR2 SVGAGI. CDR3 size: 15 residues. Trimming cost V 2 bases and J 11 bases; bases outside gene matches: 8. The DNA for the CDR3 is TGTGCCAGCAGTTACCTAGCGGGAGGTGCCCCTAAGCAGTTCTTC. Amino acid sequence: CASSYLAGGAPKQFF.

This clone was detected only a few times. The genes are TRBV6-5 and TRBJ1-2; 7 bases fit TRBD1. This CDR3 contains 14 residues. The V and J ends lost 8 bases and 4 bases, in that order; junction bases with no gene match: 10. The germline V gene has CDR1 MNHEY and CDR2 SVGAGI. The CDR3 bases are TGTGCCAGCCGATATTACAGGGGAGGCTATGGCTACACCTTC. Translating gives CASRYYRGGYGYTF.

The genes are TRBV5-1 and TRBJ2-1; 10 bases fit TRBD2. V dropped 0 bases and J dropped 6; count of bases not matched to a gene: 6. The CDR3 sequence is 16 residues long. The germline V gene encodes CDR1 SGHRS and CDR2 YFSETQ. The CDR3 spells CASSLALAGFGNEQFF. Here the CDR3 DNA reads TGCGCCAGCAGCTTGGCACTAGCGGGATTTGGCAATGAGCAGTTCTTC. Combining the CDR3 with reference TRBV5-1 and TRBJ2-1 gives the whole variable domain KAGVTQTPRYLIKTRGQQVTLSCSPISGHRSVSWYQQTPGQGLQFLFEYFSETQRNKGNFPGRFSGRQFSNSRSEMNVSTLELGDSALYLCASSLALAGFGNEQFFGPGTRLTVL.

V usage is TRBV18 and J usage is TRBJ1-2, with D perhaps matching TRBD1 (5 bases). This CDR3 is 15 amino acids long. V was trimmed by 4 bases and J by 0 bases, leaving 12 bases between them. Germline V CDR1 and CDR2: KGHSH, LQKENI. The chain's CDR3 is CASSRGTGANYGYTF. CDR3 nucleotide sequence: TGTGCCAGCTCACGGGGGACGGGAGCTAACTATGGCTACACCTTC.

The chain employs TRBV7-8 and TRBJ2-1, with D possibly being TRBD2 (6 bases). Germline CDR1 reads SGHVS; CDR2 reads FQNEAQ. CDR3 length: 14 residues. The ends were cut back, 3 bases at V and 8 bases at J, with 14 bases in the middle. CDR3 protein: CASSFGGRMDEQFF. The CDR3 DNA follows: TGTGCCAGCAGCTTTGGAGGGCGTATGGATGAGCAGTTCTTC.

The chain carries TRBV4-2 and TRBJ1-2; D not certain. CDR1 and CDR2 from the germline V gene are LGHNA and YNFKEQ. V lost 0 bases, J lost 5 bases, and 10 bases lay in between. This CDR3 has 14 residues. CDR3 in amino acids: CASSQDIGGYGYTF. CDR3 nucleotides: TGTGCCAGCAGCCAAGATATTGGAGGGTATGGCTACACCTTC.

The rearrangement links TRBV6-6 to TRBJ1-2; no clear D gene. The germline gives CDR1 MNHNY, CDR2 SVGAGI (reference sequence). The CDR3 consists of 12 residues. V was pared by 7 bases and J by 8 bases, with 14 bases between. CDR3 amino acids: CASTDWVIGYTF. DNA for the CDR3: TGTGCCAGCACCGACTGGGTAATCGGCTACACCTTC.

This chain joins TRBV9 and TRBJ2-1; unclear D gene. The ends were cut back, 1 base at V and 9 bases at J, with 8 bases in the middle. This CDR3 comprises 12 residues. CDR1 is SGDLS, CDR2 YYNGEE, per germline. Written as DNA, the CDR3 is TGTGCCAGCAGCGTATCTCCCAGTGAGCAGTTCTTC. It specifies CASSVSPSEQFF.

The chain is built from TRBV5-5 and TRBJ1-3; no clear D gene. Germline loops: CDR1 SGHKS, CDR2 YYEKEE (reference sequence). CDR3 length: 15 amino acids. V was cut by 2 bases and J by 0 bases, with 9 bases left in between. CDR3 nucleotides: TGTGCCAGCAGCTTTGGAGGGATCTCTGGAAACACCATATATTTT. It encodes CASSFGGISGNTIYF.

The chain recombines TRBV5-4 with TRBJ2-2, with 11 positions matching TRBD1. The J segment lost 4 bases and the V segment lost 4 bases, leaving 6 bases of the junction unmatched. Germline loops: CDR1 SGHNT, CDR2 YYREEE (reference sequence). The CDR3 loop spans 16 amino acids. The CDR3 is CASSVAGQGATGELFF. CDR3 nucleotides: TGTGCCAGCAGCGTCGCCGGACAGGGGGCCACCGGGGAGCTGTTTTTT. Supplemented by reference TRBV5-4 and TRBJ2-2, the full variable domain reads ETGVTQSPTHLIKTRGQQVTLRCSSQSGHNTVSWYQQALGQGPQFIFQYYREEENGRGNFPPRFSGLQFPNYSSELNVNALELDDSALYLCASSVAGQGATGELFFGEGSRLTVL.

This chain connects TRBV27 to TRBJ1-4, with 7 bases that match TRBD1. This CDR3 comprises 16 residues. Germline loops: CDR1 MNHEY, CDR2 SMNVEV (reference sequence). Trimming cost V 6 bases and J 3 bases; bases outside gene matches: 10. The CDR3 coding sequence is TGTGCCAGCAGAAGAACAGGACAGGCGGCTAATGAAAAACTGTTTTTT. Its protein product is CASRRTGQAANEKLFF.

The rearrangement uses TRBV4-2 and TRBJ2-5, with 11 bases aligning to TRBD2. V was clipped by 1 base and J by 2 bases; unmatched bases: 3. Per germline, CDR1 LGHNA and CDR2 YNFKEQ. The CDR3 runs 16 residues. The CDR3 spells CASSQGLAGYQETQYF. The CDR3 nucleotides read TGTGCCAGCAGCCAAGGACTAGCGGGATATCAAGAGACCCAGTACTTC.

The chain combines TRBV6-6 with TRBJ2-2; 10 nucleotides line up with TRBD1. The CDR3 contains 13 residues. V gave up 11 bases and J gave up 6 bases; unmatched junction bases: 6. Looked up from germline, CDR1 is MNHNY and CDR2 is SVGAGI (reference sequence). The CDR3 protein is CAAETGGPGELFF. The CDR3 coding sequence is TGTGCCGCGGAGACAGGGGGCCCCGGGGAGCTGTTTTTT.

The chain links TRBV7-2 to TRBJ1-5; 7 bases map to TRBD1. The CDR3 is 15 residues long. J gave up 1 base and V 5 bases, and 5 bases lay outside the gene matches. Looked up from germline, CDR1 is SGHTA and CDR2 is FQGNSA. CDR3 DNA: TGTGCCAGCAGCATTCTACAGGGGAGCAATCAGCCCCAGCATTTT. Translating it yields CASSILQGSNQPQHF.

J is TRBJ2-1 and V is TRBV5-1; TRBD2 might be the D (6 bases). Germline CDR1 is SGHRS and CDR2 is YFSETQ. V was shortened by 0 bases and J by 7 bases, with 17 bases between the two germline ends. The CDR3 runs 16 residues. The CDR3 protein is CASSLVSGRGINEQFF. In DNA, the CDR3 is TGCGCCAGCAGCTTGGTTTCCGGGAGAGGAATTAATGAGCAGTTCTTC.

CDR3 nucleotides: TGTGCCAGCACCTCCTTTTCGGTAGTCAATCAGCCCCAGCATTTT. Translating it yields CASTSFSVVNQPQHF. The chain joins TRBV6-1 to TRBJ1-5; D is undetermined. The ends were cut back, 7 bases at V and 3 bases at J, with 16 bases in the middle. Germline-derived CDR1 and CDR2 are MNHNS and SASEGT. The CDR3 sequence is 15 residues long.

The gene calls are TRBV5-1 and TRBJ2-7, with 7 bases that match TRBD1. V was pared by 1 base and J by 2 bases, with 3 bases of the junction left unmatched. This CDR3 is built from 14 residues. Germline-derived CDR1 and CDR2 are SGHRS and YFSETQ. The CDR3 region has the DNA TGCGCCAGCAGCTTGCCGGACAGGCCCTACGAGCAGTACTTC. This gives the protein CASSLPDRPYEQYF.

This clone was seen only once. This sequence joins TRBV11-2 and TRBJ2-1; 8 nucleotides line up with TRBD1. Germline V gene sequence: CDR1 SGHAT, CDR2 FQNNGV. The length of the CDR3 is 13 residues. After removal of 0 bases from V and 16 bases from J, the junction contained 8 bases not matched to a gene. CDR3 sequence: CASSLDRAGGEFF. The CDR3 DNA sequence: TGTGCCAGCAGCTTAGATCGGGCAGGGGGCGAATTCTTC.

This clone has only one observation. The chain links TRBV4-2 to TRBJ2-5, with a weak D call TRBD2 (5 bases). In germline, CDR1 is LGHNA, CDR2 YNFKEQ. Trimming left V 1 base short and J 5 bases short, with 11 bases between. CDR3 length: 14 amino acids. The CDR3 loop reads CASSQGSRRETQYF. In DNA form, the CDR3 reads TGTGCCAGCAGCCAAGGTAGCAGGAGGGAGACCCAGTACTTC.

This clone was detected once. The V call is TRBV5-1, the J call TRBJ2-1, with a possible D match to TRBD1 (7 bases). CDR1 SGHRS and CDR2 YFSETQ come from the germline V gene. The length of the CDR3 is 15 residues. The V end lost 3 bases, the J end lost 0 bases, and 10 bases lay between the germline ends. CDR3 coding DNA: TGCGCCAGCAGCTCGGGGGACAGCTCCTACAATGAGCAGTTCTTC. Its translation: CASSSGDSSYNEQFF.

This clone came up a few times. The CDR3 region is CASRQDRVYEQYF. In DNA form, the CDR3 reads TGTGCCAGCCGCCAGGACAGGGTTTACGAGCAGTACTTC. The chain is built from TRBV18 and TRBJ2-7, with TRBD1 identical over 8 bases. This CDR3 comprises 13 residues. With V trimmed by 8 bases and J by 4 bases, 7 bases remained unmatched. The germline gives CDR1 KGHSH, CDR2 LQKENI. The variable domain in full, with the rest retrieved from reference TRBV18 and TRBJ2-7, is NAGVMQNPRHLVRRRGQEARLRCSPMKGHSHVYWYRQLPEEGLKFMVYLQKENIIDESGMPKERFSAEFPKEGPSILRIQQVVRGDSAAYFCASRQDRVYEQYFGPGTRLTVT.

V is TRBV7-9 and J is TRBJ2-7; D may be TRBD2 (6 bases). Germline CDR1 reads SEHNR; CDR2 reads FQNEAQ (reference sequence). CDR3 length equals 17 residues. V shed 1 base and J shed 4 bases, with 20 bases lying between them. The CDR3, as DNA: TGTGCCAGCAGCTTAGGGCGCTCGGGGGAGCCCGGGTACGAGCAGTACTTC. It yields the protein CASSLGRSGEPGYEQYF. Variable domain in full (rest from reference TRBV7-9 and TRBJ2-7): DTGVSQNPRHKITKRGQNVTFRCDPISEHNRLYWYRQTLGQGPEFLTYFQNEAQLEKSRLLSDRFSAERPKGSFSTLEIQRTEQGDSAMYLCASSLGRSGEPGYEQYFGPGTRLTVT.

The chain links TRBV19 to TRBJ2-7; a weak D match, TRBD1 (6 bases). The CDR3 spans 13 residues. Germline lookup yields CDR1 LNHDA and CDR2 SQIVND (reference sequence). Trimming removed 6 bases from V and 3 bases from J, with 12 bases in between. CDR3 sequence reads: CASRRTEDYEQYF. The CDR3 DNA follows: TGTGCCAGTAGGCGGACAGAAGACTACGAGCAGTACTTC.

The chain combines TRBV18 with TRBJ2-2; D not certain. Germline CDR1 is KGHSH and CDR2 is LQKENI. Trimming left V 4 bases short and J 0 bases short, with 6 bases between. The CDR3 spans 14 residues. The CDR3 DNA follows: TGTGCCAGCTCACGAGCTCCGAACACCGGGGAGCTGTTTTTT. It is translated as CASSRAPNTGELFF.

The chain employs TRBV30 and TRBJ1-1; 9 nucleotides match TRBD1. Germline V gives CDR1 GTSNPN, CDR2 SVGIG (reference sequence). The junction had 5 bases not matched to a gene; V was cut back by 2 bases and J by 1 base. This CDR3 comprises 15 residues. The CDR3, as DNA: TGTGCCTGGAGTCGGGGACAGGGAACGAACACTGAAGCTTTCTTT. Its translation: CAWSRGQGTNTEAFF.